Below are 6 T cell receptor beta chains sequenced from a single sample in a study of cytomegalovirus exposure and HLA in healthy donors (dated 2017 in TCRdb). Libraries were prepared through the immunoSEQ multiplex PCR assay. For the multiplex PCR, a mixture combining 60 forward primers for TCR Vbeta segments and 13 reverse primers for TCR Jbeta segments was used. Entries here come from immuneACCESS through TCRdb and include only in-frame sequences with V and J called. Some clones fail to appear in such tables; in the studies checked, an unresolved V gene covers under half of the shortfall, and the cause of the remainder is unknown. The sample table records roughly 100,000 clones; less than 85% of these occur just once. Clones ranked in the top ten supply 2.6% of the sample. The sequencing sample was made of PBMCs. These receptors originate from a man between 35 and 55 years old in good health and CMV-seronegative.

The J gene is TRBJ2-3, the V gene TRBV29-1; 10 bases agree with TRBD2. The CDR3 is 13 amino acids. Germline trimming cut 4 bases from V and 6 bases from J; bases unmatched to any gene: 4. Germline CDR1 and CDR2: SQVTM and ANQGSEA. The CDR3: CSVVSGGSDTQYF. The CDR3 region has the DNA TGCAGCGTTGTTAGCGGGGGGAGTGATACGCAGTATTTT.

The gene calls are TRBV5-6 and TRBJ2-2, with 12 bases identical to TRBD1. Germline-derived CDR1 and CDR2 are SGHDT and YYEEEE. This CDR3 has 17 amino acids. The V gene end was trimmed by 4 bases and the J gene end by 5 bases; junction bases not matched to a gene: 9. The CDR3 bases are TGTGCCAGCAGCGTCCCGGGACAGGGGGCATGGACCGGGGAGCTGTTTTTT. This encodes CASSVPGQGAWTGELFF.

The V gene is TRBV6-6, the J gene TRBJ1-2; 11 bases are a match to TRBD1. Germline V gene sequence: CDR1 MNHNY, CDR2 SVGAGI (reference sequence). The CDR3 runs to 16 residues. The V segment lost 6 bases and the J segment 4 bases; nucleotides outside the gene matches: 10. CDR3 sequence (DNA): TGTGCCAGCAGCCACCTAACCGGGACAGGGGGCTATGGCTACACCTTC. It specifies CASSHLTGTGGYGYTF.

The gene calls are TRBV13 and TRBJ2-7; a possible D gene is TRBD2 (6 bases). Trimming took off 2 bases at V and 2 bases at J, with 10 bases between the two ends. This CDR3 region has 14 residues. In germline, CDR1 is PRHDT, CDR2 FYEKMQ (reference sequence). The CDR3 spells CASSLSRGTYEQYF. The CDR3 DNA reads TGTGCCAGCAGCTTATCGCGGGGTACCTACGAGCAGTACTTC. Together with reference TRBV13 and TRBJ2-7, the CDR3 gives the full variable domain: AAGVIQSPRHLIKEKRETATLKCYPIPRHDTVYWYQQGPGQDPQFLISFYEKMQSDKGSIPDRFSAQQFSDYHSELNMSSLELGDSALYFCASSLSRGTYEQYFGPGTRLTVT.

The chain's CDR3 is CASSQELWLAMDEQYF. As DNA, the CDR3 is TGCGCCAGCAGCCAAGAATTGTGGCTAGCGATGGACGAGCAGTACTTC. This chain connects TRBV4-3 to TRBJ2-7; perhaps TRBD2 as D (6 bases). Trimming left V 0 bases short and J 5 bases short, with 17 bases between. CDR1 LGHNA and CDR2 YSLEER come from the germline V gene. The CDR3 length is 16 residues.

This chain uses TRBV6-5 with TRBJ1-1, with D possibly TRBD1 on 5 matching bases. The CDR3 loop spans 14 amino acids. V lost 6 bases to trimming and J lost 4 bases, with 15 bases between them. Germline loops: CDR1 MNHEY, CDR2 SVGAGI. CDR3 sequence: CASRVGAGVTEAFF. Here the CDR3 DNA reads TGTGCCAGCAGAGTTGGGGCGGGGGTCACTGAAGCTTTCTTT.